This T cell receptor (beta chain) is drawn from a study of PD-1 blockade in classical Hodgkin lymphoma. Study-level background: Patients got intravenous nivolumab 3 mg/kg every 2 weeks.

Sequenced by immunoSEQ multiplex PCR; TCRdb stores in-frame clones only, minus some. The sample shows roughly 31,000 clones, over 70% of them seen only once. Each and every patient relapsed after autologous stem cell transplantation, and patients got differing brentuximab vedotin exposure. Only one count was recorded for this clone. In germline, CDR1 is MNHNY, CDR2 SVGAGI (reference sequence). The CDR3 contains 14 residues. The V gene lost 0 bases and the J gene lost 0 bases, with 5 bases spanning the gap. The rearrangement uses TRBV6-6 and TRBJ1-2; unclear D gene. The receptor was derived from a human donor with classical Hodgkin lymphoma. Sequencing used peripheral blood mononuclear cells (PBMCs), obtained before the second cycle of nivolumab. The CDR3 protein is CASSYSGSNYGYTF. For the CDR3, the DNA is TGTGCCAGCAGTTACTCAGGGTCTAACTATGGCTACACCTTC.